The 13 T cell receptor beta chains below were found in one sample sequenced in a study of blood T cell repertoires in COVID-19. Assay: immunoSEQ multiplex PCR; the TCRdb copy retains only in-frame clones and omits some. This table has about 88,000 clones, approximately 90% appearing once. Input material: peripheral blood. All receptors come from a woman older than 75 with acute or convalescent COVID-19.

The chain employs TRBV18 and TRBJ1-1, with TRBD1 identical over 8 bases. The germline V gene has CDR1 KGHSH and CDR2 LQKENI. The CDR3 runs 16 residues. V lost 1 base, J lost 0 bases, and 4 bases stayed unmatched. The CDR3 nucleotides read TGTGCCAGCTCACCACAAACAGGGGGATTGAACACTGAAGCTTTCTTT. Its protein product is CASSPQTGGLNTEAFF.

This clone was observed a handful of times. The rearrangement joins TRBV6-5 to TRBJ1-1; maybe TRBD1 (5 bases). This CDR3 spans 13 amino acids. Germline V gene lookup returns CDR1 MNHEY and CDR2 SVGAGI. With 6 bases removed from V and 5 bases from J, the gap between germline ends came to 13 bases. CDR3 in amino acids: CASSSGTWTEAFF. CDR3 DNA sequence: TGTGCCAGCAGCAGCGGGACTTGGACTGAAGCTTTCTTT.

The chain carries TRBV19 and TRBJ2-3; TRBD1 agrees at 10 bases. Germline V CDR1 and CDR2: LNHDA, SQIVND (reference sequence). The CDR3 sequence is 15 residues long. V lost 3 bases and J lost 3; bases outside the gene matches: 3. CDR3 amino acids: CASSIGTGVTDTQYF. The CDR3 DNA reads TGTGCCAGTAGTATTGGGACAGGGGTGACAGATACGCAGTATTTT.

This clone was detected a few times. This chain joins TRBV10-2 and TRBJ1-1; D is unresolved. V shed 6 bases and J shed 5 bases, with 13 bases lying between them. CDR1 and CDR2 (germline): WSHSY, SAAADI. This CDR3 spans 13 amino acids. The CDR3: CASRFGVLTEAFF. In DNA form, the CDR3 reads TGCGCCAGCAGGTTCGGGGTGTTGACTGAAGCTTTCTTT.

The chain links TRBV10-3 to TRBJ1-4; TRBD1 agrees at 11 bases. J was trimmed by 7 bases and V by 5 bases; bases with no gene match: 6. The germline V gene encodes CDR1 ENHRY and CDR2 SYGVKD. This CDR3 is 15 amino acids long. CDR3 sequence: CAISPGTGGTEKLFF. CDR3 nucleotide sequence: TGTGCCATCAGTCCCGGGACAGGGGGGACTGAAAAACTGTTTTTT.

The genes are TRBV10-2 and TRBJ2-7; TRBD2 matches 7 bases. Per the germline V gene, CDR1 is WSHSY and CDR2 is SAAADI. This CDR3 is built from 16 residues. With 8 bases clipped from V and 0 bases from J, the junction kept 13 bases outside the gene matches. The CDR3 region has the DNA TGCGCCAGCTGTGGCCCGCTAGCGGCCAGCTCCTACGAGCAGTACTTC. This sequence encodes CASCGPLAASSYEQYF.

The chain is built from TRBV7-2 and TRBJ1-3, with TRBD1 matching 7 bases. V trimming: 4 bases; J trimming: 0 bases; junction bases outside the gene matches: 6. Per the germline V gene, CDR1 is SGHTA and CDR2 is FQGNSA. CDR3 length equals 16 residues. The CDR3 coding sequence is TGTGCCAGCAGCTCGTACAGGGGCAACTCTGGAAACACCATATATTTT. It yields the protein CASSSYRGNSGNTIYF.

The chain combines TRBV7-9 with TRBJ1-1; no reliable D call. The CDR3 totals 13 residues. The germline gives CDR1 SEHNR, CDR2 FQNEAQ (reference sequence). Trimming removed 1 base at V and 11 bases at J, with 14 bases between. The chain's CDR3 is CASSLETQTAAFF. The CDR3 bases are TGTGCCAGCAGCTTAGAAACTCAGACTGCCGCTTTCTTT. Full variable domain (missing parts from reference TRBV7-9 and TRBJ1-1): DTGVSQNPRHKITKRGQNVTFRCDPISEHNRLYWYRQTLGQGPEFLTYFQNEAQLEKSRLLSDRFSAERPKGSFSTLEIQRTEQGDSAMYLCASSLETQTAAFFGQGTRLTVV.

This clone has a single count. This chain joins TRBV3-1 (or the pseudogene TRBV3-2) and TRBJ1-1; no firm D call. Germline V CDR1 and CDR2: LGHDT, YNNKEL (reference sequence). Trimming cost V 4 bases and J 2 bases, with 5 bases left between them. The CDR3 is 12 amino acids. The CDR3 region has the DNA TGTGCCAGCAGCCCGCGCAACACTGAAGCTTTCTTT. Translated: CASSPRNTEAFF.

In nucleotides, the CDR3 is TGTGCCAGCAGCCAAGCTCAGGGGGTAGAGACCCAGTACTTC. It is translated as CASSQAQGVETQYF. The rearrangement links TRBV3-1 (or the pseudogene TRBV3-2) to TRBJ2-5; TRBD1 matches 7 bases. This CDR3 has 14 residues. Germline values: CDR1 LGHDT, CDR2 YNNKEL (reference sequence). V shed 1 base and J 4 bases; nucleotides not matched to a gene: 3.

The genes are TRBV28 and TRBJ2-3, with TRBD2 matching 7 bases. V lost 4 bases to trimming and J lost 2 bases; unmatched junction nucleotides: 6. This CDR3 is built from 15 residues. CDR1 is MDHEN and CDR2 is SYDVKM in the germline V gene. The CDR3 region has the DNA TGTGCCAGCAGTTCCTGGGGGGGTCCCACAGATACGCAGTATTTT. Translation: CASSSWGGPTDTQYF.

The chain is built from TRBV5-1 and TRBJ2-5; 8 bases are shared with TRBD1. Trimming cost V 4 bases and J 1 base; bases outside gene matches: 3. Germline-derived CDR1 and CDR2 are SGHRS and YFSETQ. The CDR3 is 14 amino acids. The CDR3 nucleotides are TGCGCCAGCAGCCCCGACAGGGGCCAAGAGACCCAGTACTTC. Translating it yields CASSPDRGQETQYF.

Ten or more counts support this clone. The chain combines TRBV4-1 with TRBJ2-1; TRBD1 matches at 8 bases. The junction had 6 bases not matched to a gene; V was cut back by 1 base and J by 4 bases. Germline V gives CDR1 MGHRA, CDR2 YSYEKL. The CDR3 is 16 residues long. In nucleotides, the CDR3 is TGCGCCAGCAGCCAAGTAACAGGGGGTGTATACAATGAGCAGTTCTTC. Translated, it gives CASSQVTGGVYNEQFF.